This TCR beta chain was observed in a study of OX40 agonist ivuxolimab in advanced cancers. Assay: immunoSEQ multiplex PCR; the TCRdb copy retains only in-frame clones and omits some. The sample includes around 64,000 clones, 75% to 85% seen only once; the top ten take approximately 1.3%. With 8 bases removed from V and 4 bases from J, the gap between germline ends came to 19 bases. This CDR3 is built from 15 residues. Per the germline V gene, CDR1 is SNHLY and CDR2 is FYNNEI. This clone was picked up one time. The starting material was CD4+ or CD8+ T cells sorted from blood, obtained in a trial of the OX40 agonist ivuxolimab. The clonotype was recovered from an adult with an advanced solid tumor such as melanoma, head and neck, liver or kidney cancer. J is TRBJ2-3 and V is TRBV2; TRBD2 is a possible D gene (7 bases). The CDR3 DNA reads as TGTGCCAGCCTAAAAGGGGGGGGTAGGTCAGATACGCAGTATTTT. Translation gives CASLKGGGRSDTQYF.